The subject of this entry is one T cell receptor (beta chain). This sample is part of a study of shared clonotypes between healthy human individuals. V lost 6 bases and J 0 bases, leaving 12 bases between the germline ends. CDR1 is SNHLY and CDR2 is FYNNEI in the germline V gene. The CDR3 is made up of 15 amino acids. Sequenced by immunoSEQ multiplex PCR; TCRdb stores in-frame clones only, minus some. The repertoire has more than 2 million clones, approximately 95% of them found once; the top ten carry 0.1% to 0.15%. The chain has TRBV2 and TRBJ1-5, with TRBD1 as a possible D gene (6 bases). Sequencing was performed on naive CD4+ T cells sorted from blood. Subset reported: CD45RA+ positively selected. The receptor's source is a man aged 18 to 29 in good health. In nucleotides, the CDR3 is TGTGCCAGCAGGCCGGACAGTAATAGCAATCAGCCCCAGCATTTT. It translates to CASRPDSNSNQPQHF.